One sample yielded the 20 T cell receptor beta chains listed below, sequenced in a study of blood T cell repertoires in COVID-19. Libraries were prepared by immunoSEQ multiplex PCR; TCRdb keeps only in-frame clonotypes and omits some of them. Of just over 650,000 clones listed, approximately 90% were seen once; the top ten hold roughly 0.25%. The sample comprised peripheral blood. The source is a woman in her late teens or twenties with acute or convalescent COVID-19.

The V and J genes are TRBV7-6 and TRBJ2-1; tentatively, D is TRBD1 (6 bases). Trimming cost V 5 bases and J 10 bases, with 21 bases left between them. Germline CDR1 and CDR2: SGHVS and FNYEAQ. The CDR3 runs 15 residues. The CDR3 region is CASSTPGGGLGEQFF. Here the CDR3 DNA reads TGTGCCAGCAGCACCCCGGGTGGGGGCCTGGGGGAGCAGTTCTTC. The variable domain in full, with the rest retrieved from reference TRBV7-6 and TRBJ2-1, is GAGVSQSPRYKVTKRGQDVALRCDPISGHVSLYWYRQALGQGPEFLTYFNYEAQQDKSGLPNDRFSAERPEGSISTLTIQRTEQRDSAMYRCASSTPGGGLGEQFFGPGTRLTVL.

This clone was found once. The V call is TRBV12-3 or TRBV12-4, the J call TRBJ2-3; D remains ambiguous. Trimming took 7 bases from V and 8 from J, leaving 16 bases between them. This CDR3 spans 13 amino acids. The CDR3 reads CASIRQAIGTQYF. The CDR3 DNA sequence: TGTGCCAGCATACGTCAGGCGATTGGTACGCAGTATTTT.

This chain joins TRBV28 and TRBJ2-4, with TRBD1 as a possible D gene (6 bases). The CDR3 extends over 15 amino acids. The germline V gene encodes CDR1 MDHEN and CDR2 SYDVKM. V lost 5 bases to trimming and J lost 0 bases, with 11 bases between them. Here the CDR3 DNA reads TGTGCCAGCAGTGCAGGGGACCTAGCCAAAAACATTCAGTACTTC. It encodes CASSAGDLAKNIQYF.

V gene TRBV9 combines with J gene TRBJ1-4, with D unclear. The germline gives CDR1 SGDLS, CDR2 YYNGEE. Between the trimmed V and J ends, which lost 0 bases and 2 bases, there was a span of 11 bases. The CDR3 is 16 residues long. Written as DNA, the CDR3 is TGTGCCAGCAGCGTAGGCGTGGCAGCGACTAATGAAAAACTGTTTTTT. Its protein is CASSVGVAATNEKLFF. The full variable domain, its missing parts supplied by reference TRBV9 and TRBJ1-4, is DSGVTQTPKHLITATGQRVTLRCSPRSGDLSVYWYQQSLDQGLQFLIQYYNGEERAKGNILERFSAQQFPDLHSELNLSSLELGDSALYFCASSVGVAATNEKLFFGSGTQLSVL.

In its sample, this clone was seen a few times. The chain links TRBV7-9 to TRBJ2-7; no clear D. The CDR3 is 12 residues long. Per the germline V gene, CDR1 is SEHNR and CDR2 is FQNEAQ (reference sequence). Trimming pared 5 bases from V and 6 bases from J, leaving 11 bases between. CDR3 coding DNA: TGTGCCAGCAGCCCCCCCTATGGCGAGCAGTACTTC. Protein: CASSPPYGEQYF.

This chain joins TRBV7-9 and TRBJ1-1; D not resolved. The V gene's germline CDR1 is SEHNR and CDR2 FQNEAQ (reference sequence). Trimming pared 11 bases from V and 4 bases from J, leaving 11 bases between. This CDR3 spans 11 amino acids. In DNA, the CDR3 is TGTGCCGTTAGAGAGCCCACTGAAGCTTTCTTT. It encodes CAVREPTEAFF.

The genes are TRBV13 and TRBJ2-7; the D gene is possibly TRBD2 (6 bases). Per the germline V gene, CDR1 is PRHDT and CDR2 is FYEKMQ (reference sequence). V was pared by 5 bases and J by 5 bases, with 19 bases between. The CDR3 contains 15 residues. For the CDR3, the DNA is TGTGCCAGCAGCCCCAGATATTCAGGGAGGCACGAGCAGTACTTC. Its protein product is CASSPRYSGRHEQYF.

This chain joins TRBV6-5 and TRBJ1-1; possibly TRBD1 for D (5 bases). CDR1 and CDR2 from the germline V gene are MNHEY and SVGAGI. This CDR3 region has 14 residues. Trimming removed 10 bases at V and 5 bases at J, with 20 bases between. The CDR3, as DNA: TGTGCCACCCGGGGGGGGGTAAAGAGGACTGAAGCTTTCTTT. Its protein product is CATRGGVKRTEAFF.

CDR3 sequence (DNA): TGTGCCAGCAGCTTAACTGGACAGGGGGACGAGCAGTACTTC. Amino acids: CASSLTGQGDEQYF. V gene TRBV7-9 combines with J gene TRBJ2-7; 10 nucleotides agree with TRBD1. V lost 2 bases and J lost 5; bases outside the gene matches: 3. This CDR3 comprises 14 residues. The germline V gene has CDR1 SEHNR and CDR2 FQNEAQ (reference sequence).

The gene calls are TRBV19 and TRBJ1-2, with D possibly TRBD1 on 5 matching bases. The CDR3 extends over 16 amino acids. Germline V gene data show CDR1 as LNHDA and CDR2 as SQIVND (reference sequence). Trimming took off 5 bases at V and 1 base at J, with 17 bases between the two ends. The CDR3: CASSVAPDRFNYGYTF. The CDR3 bases are TGTGCCAGTAGTGTGGCCCCCGACAGATTTAACTATGGCTACACCTTC.

The V gene is TRBV20-1, the J gene TRBJ2-3; D perhaps matches TRBD2 (6 bases). Trimming stripped 3 bases from V and 4 bases from J, with 14 bases between. From germline, CDR1 is DFQATT and CDR2 SNEGSKA (reference sequence). The CDR3 runs 14 residues. CDR3 sequence: CSASGGEVADTQYF. CDR3 DNA sequence: TGCAGTGCTAGTGGCGGGGAAGTCGCAGATACGCAGTATTTT.

Regarding this clone: A junction end diverges from the germline sequence, so it may reflect a read error. The chain recombines TRBV9 with TRBJ2-7, with D possibly TRBD1 on 6 matching bases. This CDR3 is 15 amino acids long. Germline CDR1 SGDLS, CDR2 YYNGEE. The CDR3 protein is CASSVGPDRSSEQYF. Here the CDR3 DNA reads TGTGCCAGCAGCGTAGGTCCGGACAGATCCTCCGAGCAGTACTTC.

This clone was seen just once. The chain joins TRBV12-5 to TRBJ1-2; D is uncertain. CDR3 length: 12 amino acids. Trimming shortened V by 4 bases and J by 2 bases, and 5 bases separated the two germline ends. Germline V gene data show CDR1 as LGHNT and CDR2 as FRNRAP. The CDR3 DNA is TGTGCTAGTGGTTCGAGGAACTATGGCTACACCTTC. The encoded protein is CASGSRNYGYTF.

This clone has just a few counts. The sample holds other DNA sequences that translate to the same CDR3. The chain links TRBV6-4 to TRBJ2-3, with D possibly matching TRBD2 (6 bases). The CDR3 consists of 16 residues. The V gene's germline CDR1 is MRHNA and CDR2 SNTAGT. The V end was cut by 0 bases, the J end by 1 base, with 11 bases between. CDR3 nucleotides: TGTGCCAGCAGTGACTCCGGGGGAGGAGGCACAGATACGCAGTATTTT. It encodes CASSDSGGGGTDTQYF.

The chain is built from TRBV3-1 (or the pseudogene TRBV3-2) and TRBJ1-2; D is unclear. CDR3 length: 13 amino acids. Germline CDR1 LGHDT, CDR2 YNNKEL (reference sequence). V gave up 4 bases and J gave up 8 bases, with 14 bases separating them. CDR3 region: CASSPSEKLGYTF. As DNA, the CDR3 is TGTGCCAGCAGCCCATCCGAAAAACTCGGCTACACCTTC.

J is TRBJ1-5 and V is TRBV18, with D possibly being TRBD1 (5 bases). The germline V gene encodes CDR1 KGHSH and CDR2 LQKENI. V lost 5 bases, J lost 7 bases, and 12 bases lay in between. This CDR3 spans 13 amino acids. As DNA, the CDR3 is TGTGCCAGCTCATCCGACAGAGAACAGCCCCAGCATTTT. This sequence encodes CASSSDREQPQHF.

The chain uses TRBV10-3 and TRBJ1-2; D is perhaps TRBD1 (5 bases). V was pared by 0 bases and J by 8 bases, with 16 bases between. CDR1 is ENHRY, CDR2 SYGVKD, per germline. This CDR3 is built from 15 residues. CDR3 sequence (DNA): TGTGCCATCAGTGAGTCGGCAGGGCTCCTCCGAGGCTACACCTTC. Encoded protein: CAISESAGLLRGYTF.

This chain links TRBV5-1 with TRBJ2-2, with unresolved D. The CDR3 is 14 residues long. Germline loops: CDR1 SGHRS, CDR2 YFSETQ. The V end lost 3 bases, the J end lost 2 bases, and 8 bases lay between the germline ends. The CDR3 coding sequence is TGCGCCAGCAGCTGGTTAACAAACACCGGGGAGCTGTTTTTT. Protein sequence: CASSWLTNTGELFF.

Remarks on this clone: At the DNA level, this CDR3 is encoded by other sequences in the same sample as well. V usage is TRBV7-9 and J usage is TRBJ2-3; 9 nucleotides match TRBD1. The V segment lost 4 bases and the J segment 4 bases; nucleotides outside the gene matches: 6. CDR3 length equals 15 residues. The germline V gene encodes CDR1 SEHNR and CDR2 FQNEAQ (reference sequence). CDR3 coding DNA: TGTGCCAGCAGCTGGGGACAGGGTGAGGCAGATACGCAGTATTTT. Translation gives CASSWGQGEADTQYF.

This clone was recorded only once. Written as DNA, the CDR3 is TGTGCCAGCAGCCAAGCGCCCCTTGCCCCTAGCGGGGGGGCCCGGGAGACCCAGTACTTC. Protein sequence: CASSQAPLAPSGGARETQYF. This chain uses TRBV3-1 (or the pseudogene TRBV3-2) with TRBJ2-5; 12 nucleotides agree with TRBD2. Germline loops: CDR1 LGHDT, CDR2 YNNKEL (reference sequence). The CDR3 extends over 20 amino acids. Trimming at V came to 1 base and at J to 5 bases, leaving 17 bases not matched to a gene.